These T cell receptor beta chains were read from a single sample in a study of blood T cell repertoires in COVID-19. The data were produced by immunoSEQ multiplex PCR, yet TCRdb's version contains in-frame clones alone and is incomplete. In the table there are about 240,000 clones, approximately 78% of which are singletons. The sequenced sample consisted of peripheral blood. The receptors here all came from a woman aged 55-70 years with active or convalescent COVID-19. Each CDR3 is given with its conserved first and last residue. A D gene is named only where the DNA matches it firmly. Size is omitted from some rows. Given values are once, few, many or a class for expanded clones.

D: .
size: .
J: TRBJ2-5
V: TRBV7-6
DNA: TGTGCCAGCAGCTTAGGAGCTAGCCGGGAGACCCAGTACTTC
CDR3: CASSLGASRETQYF

D: .
size: .
J: TRBJ1-1
V: TRBV4-1
DNA: TGCGCCAGCAGCCAAGTATCGGCGGGGAACACTGAAGCTTTCTTT
CDR3: CASSQVSAGNTEAFF

D: TRBD2
size: .
J: TRBJ2-7
V: TRBV4-1
DNA: TGCGCCAGCAGCCAGGGACTAGCGGGGGGCCGAGGCAACGAGCAGTACTTC
CDR3: CASSQGLAGGRGNEQYF

D: TRBD1
size: .
J: TRBJ1-4
V: TRBV2
DNA: TGTGCCAGCACCCTACAGGGGACTAATGAAAAACTGTTTTTT
CDR3: CASTLQGTNEKLFF

D: .
size: .
J: TRBJ1-1
V: TRBV15
DNA: TGTGCCACCAGCAGAGGGGACTGGATAGACACTGAAGCTTTCTTT
CDR3: CATSRGDWIDTEAFF

D: TRBD1
size: once
J: TRBJ1-2
V: TRBV4-2
DNA: TGTGCCAGCAGCCCGGACAGGCCGGTGGGAGGCTACACCTTC
CDR3: CASSPDRPVGGYTF

D: .
size: .
J: TRBJ2-4
V: TRBV7-9
DNA: TGTGCCAGCAGCTTAGCGCTAAGAGACTTGGAAAACATTCAGTACTTC
CDR3: CASSLALRDLENIQYF

D: TRBD1
size: .
J: TRBJ1-5
V: TRBV5-8
DNA: TGTGCCAGCAGGGGGACAGATTATCAGCCCCAGCATTTT
CDR3: CASRGTDYQPQHF

D: .
size: .
J: TRBJ2-7
V: TRBV9
DNA: TGTGCCAGCAGCCGAACCCCGGACTACTCCTACGAGCAGTACTTC
CDR3: CASSRTPDYSYEQYF

D: TRBD1
size: .
J: TRBJ1-5
V: TRBV5-6
DNA: TGTGCCAGCAGCTTGGCAGGGGGTAGCAATCAGCCCCAGCATTTT
CDR3: CASSLAGGSNQPQHF

D: TRBD2
size: .
J: TRBJ2-3
V: TRBV6-8
DNA: TGTGCCAGCAGTTACTTAAAGCGGGGGCCGAGCACAGATACGCAGTATTTT
CDR3: CASSYLKRGPSTDTQYF

D: .
size: .
J: TRBJ1-6
V: TRBV15
DNA: TGTGCCACCAGCAGAGATCAGGCCTCACCCCTCCACTTT
CDR3: CATSRDQASPLHF

D: TRBD1
size: .
J: TRBJ1-2
V: TRBV9
DNA: TGTGCCAGCAGCCAGACAGGGGGCCGGATTTACTATGGCTACACCTTC
CDR3: CASSQTGGRIYYGYTF

D: TRBD2
size: .
J: TRBJ2-1
V: TRBV27
DNA: TGTGCCAGCAGTCCCCGGACTAGCGGACACAATGAGCAGTTCTTC
CDR3: CASSPRTSGHNEQFF

D: .
size: .
J: TRBJ2-4
V: TRBV7-9
DNA: TGTGCCAGCAGCTCCGTACTGGTCAAAAACATTCAGTACTTC
CDR3: CASSSVLVKNIQYF

D: .
size: .
J: TRBJ2-7
V: TRBV21-1
DNA: TGTGCCAGCAGCAGGCCTACGGCCAGGTCCTACGAGCAGTACTTC
CDR3: CASSRPTARSYEQYF

D: TRBD1
size: .
J: TRBJ1-1
V: TRBV3-1/TRBV3-2
DNA: TGTGCCAGCAGCCAAGGACAGGGTAGGGAAGCTTTCTTT
CDR3: CASSQGQGREAFF